This TCR beta chain appears in the sequencing data of a study of blood T cell repertoires in COVID-19. Assay: immunoSEQ multiplex PCR; the TCRdb copy retains only in-frame clones and omits some. The table lists 200,000 to 250,000 clones, more than 80% of them singletons. The sequenced sample consisted of PBMCs or T cells enriched from blood (not recorded which). This TCR derives from a woman aged 40 to 55 with acute COVID-19.

The CDR3 DNA reads as TGTGCCTTTGACAGGGGCTATGGCTACACCTTC. Its protein is CAFDRGYGYTF. The rearrangement uses TRBV30 and TRBJ1-2, with TRBD1 identical over 8 bases. The CDR3 sequence is 11 residues long. J was trimmed by 4 bases and V by 7 bases; bases with no gene match: 2. CDR1 is GTSNPN, CDR2 SVGIG, per germline (reference sequence).